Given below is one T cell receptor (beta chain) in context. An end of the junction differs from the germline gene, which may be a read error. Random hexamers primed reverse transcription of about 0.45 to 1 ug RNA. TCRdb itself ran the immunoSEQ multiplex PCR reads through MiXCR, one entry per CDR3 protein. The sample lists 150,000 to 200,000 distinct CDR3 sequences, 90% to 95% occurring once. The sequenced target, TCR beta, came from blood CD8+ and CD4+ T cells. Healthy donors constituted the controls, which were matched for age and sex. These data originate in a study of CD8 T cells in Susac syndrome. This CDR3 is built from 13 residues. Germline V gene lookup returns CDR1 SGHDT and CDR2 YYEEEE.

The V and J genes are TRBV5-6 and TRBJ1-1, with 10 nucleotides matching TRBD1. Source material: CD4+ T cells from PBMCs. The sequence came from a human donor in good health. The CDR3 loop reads CASSWDRGTEAFF. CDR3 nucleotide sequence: TGTGCCAGCAGCTGGGACAGGGGAACTGAAGCTTTTTTT.